This T cell receptor (beta chain) was obtained from a study of blood T cell repertoires in COVID-19. Overall study context: COVID-19 samples, acute and convalescent, were from the United States, Italy and Spain. T cells, B-cell-depleted T cells, or PBMCs provided the cDNA or gDNA that served as material.

Original handling: Using reference gene primer amplification, nucleated cell counts were estimated. Only in-frame clones appear in the TCRdb table, and some are missing; sequencing was by immunoSEQ multiplex PCR. That table furnishes V, J and clone size, whereas the DNA furnished D and trimming. In the table there are about 85,000 clones, roughly 89% of which are singletons. Germline V gives CDR1 SGDLS, CDR2 YYNGEE. The V segment lost 4 bases and the J segment 8 bases; nucleotides outside the gene matches: 12. This CDR3 region has 15 residues. V is TRBV9 and J is TRBJ2-1; 7 nucleotides align to TRBD2. The clonotype originates from a woman aged 80 or older with active or convalescent COVID-19. The sample was peripheral blood. The CDR3 loop is CASSYPPGGSDEQFF. The CDR3 DNA reads TGTGCCAGCAGCTATCCCCCCGGCGGGAGTGATGAGCAGTTCTTC.